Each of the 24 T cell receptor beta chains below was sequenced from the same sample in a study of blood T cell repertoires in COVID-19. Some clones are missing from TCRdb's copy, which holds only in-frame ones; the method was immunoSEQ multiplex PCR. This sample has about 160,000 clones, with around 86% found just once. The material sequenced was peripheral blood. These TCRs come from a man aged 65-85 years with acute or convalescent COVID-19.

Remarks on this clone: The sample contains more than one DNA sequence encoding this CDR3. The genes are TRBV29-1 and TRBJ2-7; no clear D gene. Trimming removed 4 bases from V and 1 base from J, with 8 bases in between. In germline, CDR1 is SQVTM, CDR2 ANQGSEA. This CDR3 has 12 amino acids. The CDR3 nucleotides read TGCAGCGTTGTTGAAGCATCCTACGAGCAGTACTTC. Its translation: CSVVEASYEQYF.

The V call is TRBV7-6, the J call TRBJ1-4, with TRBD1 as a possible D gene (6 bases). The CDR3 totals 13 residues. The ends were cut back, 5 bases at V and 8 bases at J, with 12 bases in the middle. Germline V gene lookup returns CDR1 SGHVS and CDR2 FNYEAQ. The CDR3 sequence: CASSPRTDEKLFF. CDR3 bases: TGTGCCAGCAGCCCCCGGACAGACGAAAAACTGTTTTTT.

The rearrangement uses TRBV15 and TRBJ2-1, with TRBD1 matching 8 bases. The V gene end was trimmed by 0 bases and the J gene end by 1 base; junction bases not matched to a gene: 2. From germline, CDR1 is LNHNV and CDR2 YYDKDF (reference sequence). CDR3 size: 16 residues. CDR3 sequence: CATSRDQGASYNEQFF. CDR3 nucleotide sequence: TGTGCCACCAGCAGAGACCAGGGGGCGTCCTACAATGAGCAGTTCTTC.

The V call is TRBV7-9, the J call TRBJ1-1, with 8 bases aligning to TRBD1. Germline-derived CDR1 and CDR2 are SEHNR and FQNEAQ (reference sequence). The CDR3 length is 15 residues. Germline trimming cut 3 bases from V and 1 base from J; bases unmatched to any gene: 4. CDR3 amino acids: CASSLTGAQNTEAFF. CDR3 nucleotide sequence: TGTGCCAGCAGCTTGACAGGGGCCCAGAACACTGAAGCTTTCTTT.

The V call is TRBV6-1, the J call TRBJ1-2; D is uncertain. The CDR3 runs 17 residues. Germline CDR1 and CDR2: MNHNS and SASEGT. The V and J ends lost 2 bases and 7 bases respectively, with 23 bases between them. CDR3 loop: CASSEFLPGPLPPGYTF. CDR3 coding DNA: TGTGCCAGCAGTGAATTCTTGCCAGGCCCCCTGCCCCCTGGCTACACCTTC.

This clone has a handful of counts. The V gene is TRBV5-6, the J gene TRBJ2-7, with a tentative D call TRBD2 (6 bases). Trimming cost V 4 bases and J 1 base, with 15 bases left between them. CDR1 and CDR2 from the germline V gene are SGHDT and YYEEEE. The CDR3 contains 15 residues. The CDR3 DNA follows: TGTGCCAGCAGCCCCCGAGGTAGCGGATCCTACGAGCAGTACTTC. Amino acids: CASSPRGSGSYEQYF. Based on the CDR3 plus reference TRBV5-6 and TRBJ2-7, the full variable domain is DAGVTQSPTHLIKTRGQQVTLRCSPKSGHDTVSWYQQALGQGPQFIFQYYEEEERQRGNFPDRFSGHQFPNYSSELNVNALLLGDSALYLCASSPRGSGSYEQYFGPGTRLTVT.

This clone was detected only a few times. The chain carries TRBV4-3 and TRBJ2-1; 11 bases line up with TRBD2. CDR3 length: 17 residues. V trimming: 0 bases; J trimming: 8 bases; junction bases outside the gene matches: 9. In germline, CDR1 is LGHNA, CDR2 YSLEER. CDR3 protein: CASSQDLLAGVGDEQFF. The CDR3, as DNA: TGCGCCAGCAGCCAAGATTTACTAGCGGGAGTTGGCGATGAGCAGTTCTTC.

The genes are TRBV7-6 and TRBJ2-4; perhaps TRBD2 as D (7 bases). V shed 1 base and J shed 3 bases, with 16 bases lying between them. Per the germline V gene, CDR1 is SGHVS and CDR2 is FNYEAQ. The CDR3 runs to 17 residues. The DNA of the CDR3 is TGTGCCAGCAGCTTAGATGGTCGGGGAGGGGGCAAAAACATTCAGTACTTC. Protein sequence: CASSLDGRGGGKNIQYF.

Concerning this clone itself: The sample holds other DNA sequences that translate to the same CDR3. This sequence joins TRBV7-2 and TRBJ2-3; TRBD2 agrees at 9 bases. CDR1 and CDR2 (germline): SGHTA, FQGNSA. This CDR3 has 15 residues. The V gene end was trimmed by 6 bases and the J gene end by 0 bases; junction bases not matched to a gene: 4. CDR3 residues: CASRITSGSTDTQYF. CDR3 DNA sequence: TGTGCCAGCAGGATTACTAGCGGGAGCACAGATACGCAGTATTTT.

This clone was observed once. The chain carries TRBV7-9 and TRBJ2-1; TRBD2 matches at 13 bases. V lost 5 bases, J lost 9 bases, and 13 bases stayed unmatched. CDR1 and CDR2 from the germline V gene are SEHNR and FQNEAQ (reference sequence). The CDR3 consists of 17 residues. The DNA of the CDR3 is TGTGCCAGCAGCCCCAGGACTAGCGGGAGTAGGGGGGGTGAGCAGTTCTTC. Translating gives CASSPRTSGSRGGEQFF.

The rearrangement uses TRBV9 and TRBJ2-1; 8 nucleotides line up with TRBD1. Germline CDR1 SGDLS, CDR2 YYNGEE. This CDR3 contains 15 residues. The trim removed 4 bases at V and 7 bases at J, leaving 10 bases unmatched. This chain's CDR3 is CASSLSQGAFNEQFF. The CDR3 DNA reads TGTGCCAGCAGCCTGTCCCAGGGGGCGTTTAATGAGCAGTTCTTC.

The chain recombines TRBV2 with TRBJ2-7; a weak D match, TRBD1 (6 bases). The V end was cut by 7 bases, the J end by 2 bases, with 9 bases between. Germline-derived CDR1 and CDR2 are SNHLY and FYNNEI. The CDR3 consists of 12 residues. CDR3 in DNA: TGTGCCAGCAAACAGGGTCCCTACGAGCAGTACTTC. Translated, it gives CASKQGPYEQYF.

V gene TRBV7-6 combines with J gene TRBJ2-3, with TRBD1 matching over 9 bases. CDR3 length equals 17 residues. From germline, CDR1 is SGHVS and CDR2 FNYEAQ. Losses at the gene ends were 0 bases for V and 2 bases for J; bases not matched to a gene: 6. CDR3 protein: CASSLAVGQGNTDTQYF. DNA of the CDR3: TGTGCCAGCAGCTTAGCCGTCGGACAGGGGAACACAGATACGCAGTATTTT.

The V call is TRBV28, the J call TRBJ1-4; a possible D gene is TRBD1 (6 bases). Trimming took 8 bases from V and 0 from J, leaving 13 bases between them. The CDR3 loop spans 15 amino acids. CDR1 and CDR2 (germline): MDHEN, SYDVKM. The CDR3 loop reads CASGRGSATNEKLFF. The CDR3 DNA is TGTGCCAGCGGCAGGGGATCTGCAACTAATGAAAAACTGTTTTTT.

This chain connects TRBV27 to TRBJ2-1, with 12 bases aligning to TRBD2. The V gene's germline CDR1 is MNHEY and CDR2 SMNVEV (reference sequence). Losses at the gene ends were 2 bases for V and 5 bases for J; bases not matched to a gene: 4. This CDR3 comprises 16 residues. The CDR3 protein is CASSLVWTSGDNEQFF. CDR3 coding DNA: TGTGCCAGCAGTTTAGTTTGGACTAGCGGGGACAATGAGCAGTTCTTC.

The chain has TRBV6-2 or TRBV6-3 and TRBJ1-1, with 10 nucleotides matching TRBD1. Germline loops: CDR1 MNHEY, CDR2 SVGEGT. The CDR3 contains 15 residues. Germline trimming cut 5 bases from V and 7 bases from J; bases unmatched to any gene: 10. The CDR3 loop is CASSNSGTGVREAFF. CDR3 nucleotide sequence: TGTGCCAGCAGTAATTCCGGGACAGGGGTTCGTGAAGCTTTCTTT.

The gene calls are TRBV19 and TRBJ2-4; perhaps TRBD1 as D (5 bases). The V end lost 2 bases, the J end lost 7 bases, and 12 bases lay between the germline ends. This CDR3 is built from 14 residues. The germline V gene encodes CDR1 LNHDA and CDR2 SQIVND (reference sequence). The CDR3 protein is CASSIQGSRNIQYF. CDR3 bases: TGTGCCAGTAGTATACAGGGTAGTAGGAACATTCAGTACTTC.

The CDR3 loop is CASSLGAPPTNEQFF. As DNA, the CDR3 is TGTGCCAGCAGCTTGGGGGCCCCCCCCACCAATGAGCAGTTCTTC. The chain couples TRBV7-2 to TRBJ2-1; TRBD1 might be the D (6 bases). Trimming removed 3 bases at V and 6 bases at J, with 15 bases between. The CDR3 has 15 residues. Per germline, CDR1 SGHTA and CDR2 FQGNSA.

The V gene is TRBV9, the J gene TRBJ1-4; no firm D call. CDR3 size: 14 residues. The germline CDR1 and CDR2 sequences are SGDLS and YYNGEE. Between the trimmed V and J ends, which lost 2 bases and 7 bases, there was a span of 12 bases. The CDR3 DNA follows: TGTGCCAGCAGCGTGGGAGGCGGCGGTGAAAAACTGTTTTTT. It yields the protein CASSVGGGGEKLFF. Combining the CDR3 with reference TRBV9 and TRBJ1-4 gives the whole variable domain DSGVTQTPKHLITATGQRVTLRCSPRSGDLSVYWYQQSLDQGLQFLIQYYNGEERAKGNILERFSAQQFPDLHSELNLSSLELGDSALYFCASSVGGGGEKLFFGSGTQLSVL.

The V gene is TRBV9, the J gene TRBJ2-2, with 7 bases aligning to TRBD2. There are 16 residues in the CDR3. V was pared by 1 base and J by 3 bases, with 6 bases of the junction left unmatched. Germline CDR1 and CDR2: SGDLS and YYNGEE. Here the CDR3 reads CASSVSGGSHTGELFF. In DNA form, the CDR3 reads TGTGCCAGCAGCGTATCTGGCGGGAGCCACACCGGGGAGCTGTTTTTT.

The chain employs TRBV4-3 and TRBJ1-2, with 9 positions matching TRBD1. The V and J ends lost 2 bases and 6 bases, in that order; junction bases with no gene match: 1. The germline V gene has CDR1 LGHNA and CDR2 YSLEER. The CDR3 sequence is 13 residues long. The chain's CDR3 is CASSQRTGDGYTF. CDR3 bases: TGCGCCAGCAGCCAACGGACAGGGGATGGCTACACCTTC.

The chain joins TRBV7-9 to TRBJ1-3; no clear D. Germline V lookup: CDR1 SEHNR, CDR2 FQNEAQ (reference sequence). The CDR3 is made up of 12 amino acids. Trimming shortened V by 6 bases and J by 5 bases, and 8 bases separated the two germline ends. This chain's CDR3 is CASSVDRNTIYF. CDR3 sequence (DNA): TGTGCCAGCAGTGTAGATAGAAACACCATATATTTT. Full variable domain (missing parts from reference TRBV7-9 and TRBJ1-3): DTGVSQNPRHKITKRGQNVTFRCDPISEHNRLYWYRQTLGQGPEFLTYFQNEAQLEKSRLLSDRFSAERPKGSFSTLEIQRTEQGDSAMYLCASSVDRNTIYFGEGSWLTVV.

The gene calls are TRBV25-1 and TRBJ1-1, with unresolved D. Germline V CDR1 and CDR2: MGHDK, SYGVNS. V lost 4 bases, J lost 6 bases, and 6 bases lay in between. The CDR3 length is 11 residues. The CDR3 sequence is CASSGHAEAFF. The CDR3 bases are TGTGCCAGCAGTGGACACGCTGAAGCTTTCTTT.

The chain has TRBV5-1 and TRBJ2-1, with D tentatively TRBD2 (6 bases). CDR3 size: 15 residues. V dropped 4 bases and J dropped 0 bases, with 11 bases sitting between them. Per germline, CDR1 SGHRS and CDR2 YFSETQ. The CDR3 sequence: CASSQREPSYNEQFF. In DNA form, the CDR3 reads TGCGCCAGCAGCCAACGGGAGCCCTCCTACAATGAGCAGTTCTTC.